The 2 T cell receptor beta chains below were found in one sample sequenced in a study of blood T cell repertoires in COVID-19. The repertoire was sequenced with immunoSEQ multiplex PCR; TCRdb's copy has only in-frame clones and lacks some. In the table there are 95,000 to 110,000 clones, 75% to 90% of which are singletons. Source material: peripheral blood. The receptors stem from a man aged 50-60 years with acute or convalescent COVID-19.

The chain recombines TRBV6-5 with TRBJ2-3; no reliable D call. Deletions cut 4 bases from V and 2 bases from J, with 13 bases between. The CDR3 has 15 amino acids. CDR1 is MNHEY and CDR2 is SVGAGI in the germline V gene. CDR3 region: CASSSTEASTDTQYF. The CDR3 bases are TGTGCCAGCAGTTCTACCGAGGCTTCCACAGATACGCAGTATTTT.

V usage is TRBV19 and J usage is TRBJ2-1; D is possibly TRBD2 (5 bases). The germline V gene encodes CDR1 LNHDA and CDR2 SQIVND (reference sequence). The ends were cut back, 5 bases at V and 0 bases at J, with 14 bases in the middle. CDR3 length: 16 residues. CDR3 bases: TGTGCCAGTAGTTTCCCCACGGGGAGCTCCTACAATGAGCAGTTCTTC. Translated, it gives CASSFPTGSSYNEQFF.